This T cell receptor beta chain was found in a study of shared clonotypes between healthy human individuals (dated by TCRdb to the early 2020s). Study-wide context: The cohort comprised a couple of women and a few men aged 18 to 49 years. For each donor, three plates each were used for CD4 naive and CD4 memory, two plates were used for CD8 naive, and one plate was used for CD8 memory. Blood TCR repertoires of five healthy adults were deeply sequenced to estimate repertoire size and the extent of clonotype sharing between individuals. To increase sequencing depth and limit assay-specific biases, TCR repertoire library preparation and sequencing were carried out by different laboratories using diverse techniques. Leukapheresis yielded between about 0.94 and 10 billion PBMCs per donor. Overall study results and their limits: Pairwise subsampling led to the expectation that sequencing depth would affect the degree of clonotype sharing among donors. Rarefaction of sorted-subset datasets indicated incomplete sequencing despite the large sequencing depth. Compared with non-shared clonotypes, clonotypes shared by all four sorted-subset donors had higher generation probabilities. Naive subsets generally had larger estimated clonotype richness than memory subsets did. Across a handful of donors, approximately 5% of naive CD4, 3.5% of naive CD8, roughly 2.3% of memory CD4, and under 0.45% of memory CD8 clonotypes were shared. Because the study included only a small number of donors, the genetic and exposure-history diversity represented was limited. Sampling was limited to blood, and TCR repertoires in tissue likely differ from TCR repertoires in blood.

Healthy HIV-negative adults with no recently reported acute infections or vaccinations were included as donors. Every donor was a Caucasian adult living in Nashville, Tennessee, USA. CD4+ T cells were enriched by magnetic negative selection, after which naive cells were positively selected on CD45RA and the negative fraction was taken as the memory subset. Blood was obtained by leukapheresis, after which PBMCs were separated by Ficoll-Histopaque density gradient centrifugation and cryopreserved in liquid nitrogen vapor phase. Analytical flow cytometry was used to check the purity and quantity of every magnetically sorted T cell population. Each sorted fraction had its genomic DNA isolated and then quantified by UV absorbance on a Nanodrop 2000c. Per the germline V gene, MDHEN is the CDR1 and SYDVKM is the CDR2. The CDR3 starts with the cysteine, ends with the phenylalanine, and has 13 residues. The kept DNA is CDR3 alone, 39 bases in frame from the first base.

To note about this clone: What antigen it recognizes has not been identified. An end of the junction does not agree with germline; a read error may underlie this.

Using the deep immunoSEQ assay, TCR CDR3 regions were amplified from genomic DNA by multiplex PCR. Extracted genomic DNA from each cell subset was spread evenly across all wells of several immunoSEQ 96-well plates, with each plate serving as a replicate. For sorted subsets, each replicate PCR was loaded with 200 ng genomic DNA, equivalent to 30,000 to 35,000 T cell genomes. Purified libraries were quantified with a Qubit 3.0 fluorometer, sized on a Bioanalyzer 2100, and re-quantified with the KAPA Library Quantification kit. Every immunoSEQ 96-well plate was sequenced on a dedicated single-read 150-cycle Illumina NextSeq 550 flow cell. In the paper's pipeline: Because only junctional sequences without quality scores were contained in the immunoSEQ output, filtering matching that applied to full-length reads could not be performed. To assign V/J genes and CDR3, sequences were annotated against IMGT germline references using PyIR, a Python wrapper for IgBLAST v1.9. Reads with weak V/J assignments (E-value above 1e-6), missing CDR3, stop codons, out-of-frame junctions, or ambiguous translated residues were removed. V3J clonotypes were defined as sequences sharing the same inferred V gene, J gene, and CDR3 amino acid sequence. Percentage overlap between repertoires was computed as shared unique clonotypes divided by the size of the smaller repertoire. Repertoire richness was assessed with RTK rarefaction, the Chao1 estimator, and Recon v2.1 estimates of unobserved clonotypes. Generation probabilities for all TCRbeta clonotypes obtained by the gDNA method from a handful of donors were computed using OLGA. The table comes from immuneACCESS by way of TCRdb, which keeps in-frame sequences with V and J called. Part of the clones is missing from these tables; in studies checked, under half for an unresolved V gene and the rest for unknown reasons. V and J calls and clone size are given by that table; D and trimming were obtained from the DNA. The sample includes 2 million to 2.5 million clones, with approximately 90% observed a single time. Of the sample, 0.37% falls within the top ten clones.

Rearrangement joined TRBV28 to TRBJ1-2; 7 bases in the junction line up with TRBD1. Sequencing used naive CD4+ T cells from PBMCs. What the cell subset or site label conveys for this sample: CD45RA+ positively selected. The TCR comes from a man aged 18-30 years in good health. Some clones in this sample may be carry-over from other donors' samples. The DNA sequence is given as TGTGCCAGCAGTCGGACAGGCCAAAACTTCGGGGCCTTC. Translated, it gives CASSRTGQNFGAF.